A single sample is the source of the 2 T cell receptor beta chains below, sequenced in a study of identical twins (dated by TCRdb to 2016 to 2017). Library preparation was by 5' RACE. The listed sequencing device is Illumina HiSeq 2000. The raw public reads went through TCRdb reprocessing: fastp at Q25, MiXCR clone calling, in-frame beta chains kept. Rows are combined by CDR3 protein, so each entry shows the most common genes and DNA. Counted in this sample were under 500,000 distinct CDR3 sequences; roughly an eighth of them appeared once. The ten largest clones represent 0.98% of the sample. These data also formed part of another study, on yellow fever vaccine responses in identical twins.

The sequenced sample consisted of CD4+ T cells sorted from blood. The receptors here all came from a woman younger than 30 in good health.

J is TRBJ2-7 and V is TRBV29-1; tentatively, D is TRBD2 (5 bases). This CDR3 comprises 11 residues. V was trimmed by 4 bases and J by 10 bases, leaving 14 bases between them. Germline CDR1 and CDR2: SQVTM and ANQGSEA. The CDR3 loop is CSVVTPGGQYF. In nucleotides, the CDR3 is TGCAGCGTTGTAACCCCAGGAGGACAGTACTTC.

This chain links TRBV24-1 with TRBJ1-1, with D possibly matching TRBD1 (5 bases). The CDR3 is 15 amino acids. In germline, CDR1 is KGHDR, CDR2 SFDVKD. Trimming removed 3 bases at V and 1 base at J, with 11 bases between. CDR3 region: CATSDPAQGNTEAFF. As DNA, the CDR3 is TGTGCCACCAGTGATCCCGCCCAGGGGAACACTGAAGCTTTCTTT.